These 24 T cell receptor beta chains originate from one sample sequenced in a study of shared clonotypes between healthy human individuals. Assay: immunoSEQ multiplex PCR; the TCRdb copy retains only in-frame clones and omits some. The sample lists roughly 400,000 clones, just over 95% occurring once. Sequencing was carried out using memory CD8+ T cells sorted from blood. Subset denoted: CD45RO+ cells pooled with CCR7-negative TemRA cells. The origin of the receptors is a man younger than 45 in good health.

The chain is built from TRBV14 and TRBJ1-3; D unresolved. V lost 4 bases and J 4 bases, leaving 11 bases between the germline ends. The CDR3 covers 14 residues. CDR1 and CDR2 (germline): SGHDN, FVKESK. The CDR3 coding sequence is TGTGCCAGCAGCCCGACCGGGTCCGGAAACACCATATATTTT. This gives the protein CASSPTGSGNTIYF.

The J gene is TRBJ2-7, the V gene TRBV18; D gene ambiguous. Trimming cost V 2 bases and J 0 bases, with 14 bases left between them. CDR1 KGHSH and CDR2 LQKENI come from the germline V gene. The CDR3 has 16 amino acids. The CDR3 sequence is CASSPIKGYFSYEQYF. As DNA, the CDR3 is TGTGCCAGCTCACCAATTAAAGGTTACTTCTCCTACGAGCAGTACTTC.

The V and J genes are TRBV4-1 and TRBJ1-2; the D gene is possibly TRBD1 (6 bases). The CDR3 loop spans 16 amino acids. From germline, CDR1 is MGHRA and CDR2 YSYEKL. Trimming removed 0 bases from V and 7 bases from J, with 18 bases in between. The CDR3 loop reads CASSQDFYRDIFGYTF. The DNA of the CDR3 is TGCGCCAGCAGCCAAGATTTCTACCGGGACATCTTTGGCTACACCTTC.

J is TRBJ2-1 and V is TRBV10-1, with D perhaps matching TRBD2 (6 bases). CDR1 and CDR2 (germline): WNHNN, SYGVQD (reference sequence). This CDR3 has 17 amino acids. The germline V and J ends were trimmed by 0 bases and 2 bases, with 14 bases remaining between them. CDR3 loop: CASSESGGKIPYNEQFF. In nucleotides, the CDR3 is TGCGCCAGCAGTGAGTCGGGGGGAAAAATACCCTACAATGAGCAGTTCTTC.

V usage is TRBV25-1 and J usage is TRBJ1-2; maybe TRBD1 (5 bases). The germline CDR1 and CDR2 sequences are MGHDK and SYGVNS. Trimming removed 6 bases from V and 1 base from J, with 9 bases in between. There are 13 residues in the CDR3. CDR3 sequence: CASSPGFNYGYTF. Here the CDR3 DNA reads TGTGCCAGCAGCCCAGGGTTTAACTATGGCTACACCTTC.

The V and J genes are TRBV1 and TRBJ2-7; TRBD2, the table's D call, was not compared with the DNA. TRBV1 is listed as a pseudogene. The CDR3 loop spans 16 amino acids. Here the CDR3 reads CTSSQRSPGLLLEQYF. The CDR3 DNA reads as TGCACCAGCAGCCAAAGGAGCCCTGGACTATTGCTCGAGCAGTACTTC.

The rearrangement links TRBV11-2 to TRBJ2-3; no clear D. CDR1 is SGHAT, CDR2 FQNNGV, per germline. Trimming took off 5 bases at V and 0 bases at J, with 3 bases between the two ends. There are 12 residues in the CDR3. This CDR3 reads CASSRSTDTQYF. The CDR3 nucleotides read TGTGCCAGCAGCAGGAGCACAGATACGCAGTATTTT.

The chain has TRBV29-1 and TRBJ1-1; 8 bases line up with TRBD1. The CDR3 totals 14 residues. Germline V gives CDR1 SQVTM, CDR2 ANQGSEA. V was clipped by 6 bases and J by 2 bases; unmatched bases: 8. CDR3 sequence reads: CSVWTGTVNTEAFF. Written as DNA, the CDR3 is TGCAGCGTCTGGACAGGGACTGTTAACACTGAAGCTTTCTTT.

The J gene is TRBJ2-6, the V gene TRBV7-2; D is unresolved. V was shortened by 6 bases and J by 4 bases, with 7 bases between the two germline ends. Germline V lookup: CDR1 SGHTA, CDR2 FQGNSA. The CDR3 contains 13 residues. CDR3 loop: CASSPAGANVLTF. Written as DNA, the CDR3 is TGTGCCAGCAGTCCCGCCGGGGCCAACGTCCTGACTTTC.

This chain uses TRBV7-6 with TRBJ1-5; perhaps TRBD1 as D (5 bases). V was cut by 1 base and J by 0 bases, with 10 bases left in between. CDR1 and CDR2 (germline): SGHVS, FNYEAQ. The length of the CDR3 is 16 residues. CDR3 protein: CASSLGHRYSNQPQHF. CDR3 coding DNA: TGTGCCAGCAGCTTAGGCCACAGGTATAGCAATCAGCCCCAGCATTTT.

This clone was counted once. The CDR3 nucleotides are TGTGCCAGCAGCGTAGACGGGAGTCTCTCCTTAGAGACCCAGTACTTC. This gives the protein CASSVDGSLSLETQYF. The J gene is TRBJ2-5, the V gene TRBV9, with D perhaps matching TRBD2 (6 bases). V was shortened by 0 bases and J by 4 bases, with 16 bases between the two germline ends. This CDR3 has 16 residues. The germline gives CDR1 SGDLS, CDR2 YYNGEE. Using reference TRBV9 and TRBJ2-5 for the parts outside the CDR3, the full variable domain is DSGVTQTPKHLITATGQRVTLRCSPRSGDLSVYWYQQSLDQGLQFLIQYYNGEERAKGNILERFSAQQFPDLHSELNLSSLELGDSALYFCASSVDGSLSLETQYFGPGTRLLVL.

The chain employs TRBV7-9 and TRBJ2-3; the D gene is possibly TRBD1 (6 bases). The CDR3 extends over 13 amino acids. Germline V lookup: CDR1 SEHNR, CDR2 FQNEAQ (reference sequence). The V end was cut by 5 bases, the J end by 1 base, with 7 bases between. CDR3 loop: CASSRQGTDTQYF. CDR3 DNA: TGTGCCAGCAGCCGACAGGGCACAGATACGCAGTATTTT.

CDR3 protein: CASSRGSGNTIYF. CDR3 bases: TGTGCCAGCTCACGGGGCTCTGGAAACACCATATATTTT. J is TRBJ1-3 and V is TRBV18, with no clear D. Germline loops: CDR1 KGHSH, CDR2 LQKENI. The V end was cut by 4 bases, the J end by 0 bases, with 4 bases between. This CDR3 spans 13 amino acids.

The chain combines TRBV10-3 with TRBJ2-5; D may be TRBD2 (6 bases). The CDR3 length is 15 residues. CDR1 and CDR2 (germline): ENHRY, SYGVKD. V lost 8 bases and J lost 2, with 18 bases in between. The CDR3 region is CAIGEASVAQETQYF. In DNA, the CDR3 is TGTGCCATCGGGGAAGCTAGCGTTGCTCAAGAGACCCAGTACTTC.

The chain uses TRBV2 and TRBJ1-4; 9 nucleotides match TRBD1. The junction had 6 bases not matched to a gene; V was cut back by 6 bases and J by 7 bases. Germline assignment: CDR1 SNHLY and CDR2 FYNNEI. CDR3 length equals 14 residues. CDR3 bases: TGTGCCAGCAGAGATACAGGGGGCCGTGAAAAACTGTTTTTT. Protein sequence: CASRDTGGREKLFF.

The CDR3 is CASSPGLAGEINEQFF. The CDR3 DNA follows: TGTGCCAGCAGCCCTGGACTAGCGGGAGAGATCAATGAGCAGTTCTTC. The chain is built from TRBV7-2 and TRBJ2-1; 13 positions match TRBD2. V dropped 5 bases and J dropped 6; count of bases not matched to a gene: 7. Germline CDR1 reads SGHTA; CDR2 reads FQGNSA. This CDR3 comprises 16 residues.

On this clone itself: A read error may produce the germline difference seen at one junction end. This chain joins TRBV14 and TRBJ2-1, with D possibly called TRBD1 or TRBD2 (5 bases each). The CDR3 is 16 amino acids. Per the germline V gene, CDR1 is SGHDN and CDR2 is FVKESK. CDR3 region: CASSQERGPAYNEQFF. CDR3 in DNA: TGTGCCAGCAGTCAAGAGAGGGGACCAGCCTACAATGAGCAGTTCTTC.

The chain has TRBV19 and TRBJ2-7; D is unresolved. Germline CDR1 reads LNHDA; CDR2 reads SQIVND (reference sequence). The CDR3 extends over 13 amino acids. V was shortened by 5 bases and J by 3 bases, with 11 bases between the two germline ends. The CDR3 reads CASSPQIGYEQYF. For the CDR3, the DNA is TGTGCCAGTAGTCCACAAATTGGCTACGAGCAGTACTTC.

The V gene is TRBV2, the J gene TRBJ2-1, with 10 bases aligning to TRBD2. Germline V gives CDR1 SNHLY, CDR2 FYNNEI. This CDR3 region has 16 residues. The ends lost 6 bases at V and 6 bases at J; junction bases unmatched: 11. CDR3 coding DNA: TGTGCCAGCAGGGCTAGCGGGAGCGCCGTTCGCAATGAGCAGTTCTTC. Its protein is CASRASGSAVRNEQFF.

The chain joins TRBV6-6 to TRBJ1-5; D is ambiguous. V was pared by 4 bases and J by 6 bases, with 7 bases between. The CDR3 is 12 residues long. Germline V gene data show CDR1 as MNHNY and CDR2 as SVGAGI (reference sequence). The CDR3 nucleotides are TGTGCCAGCAGTTCCCGGGGTCAGCCCCAGCATTTT. Protein product: CASSSRGQPQHF.

J is TRBJ1-2 and V is TRBV11-2; D gene uncertain. V lost 5 bases and J 4 bases, leaving 8 bases between the germline ends. This CDR3 contains 12 residues. The germline V gene encodes CDR1 SGHAT and CDR2 FQNNGV. CDR3 DNA sequence: TGTGCCAGCAGCCAACCCGGCTATGGCTACACCTTC. It specifies CASSQPGYGYTF. Drawing the rest from reference TRBV11-2 and TRBJ1-2, the complete variable domain is EAGVAQSPRYKIIEKRQSVAFWCNPISGHATLYWYQQILGQGPKLLIQFQNNGVVDDSQLPKDRFSAERLKGVDSTLKIQPAKLEDSAVYLCASSQPGYGYTFGSGTRLTVV.

The V gene is TRBV5-6, the J gene TRBJ1-4, with 10 nucleotides matching TRBD1. This CDR3 is built from 17 residues. Germline loops: CDR1 SGHDT, CDR2 YYEEEE. V dropped 3 bases and J dropped 0; count of bases not matched to a gene: 5. The CDR3 sequence is CASSWTGGQTTNEKLFF. CDR3 DNA sequence: TGTGCCAGCAGCTGGACAGGGGGACAAACAACTAATGAAAAACTGTTTTTT.

The chain uses TRBV5-4 and TRBJ1-1; 9 bases are a match to TRBD1. The J segment lost 1 base and the V segment lost 4 bases, leaving 2 bases of the junction unmatched. Germline V CDR1 and CDR2: SGHNT, YYREEE (reference sequence). The CDR3 extends over 14 amino acids. The CDR3 coding sequence is TGTGCCAGCAGCCCACAGGGGGCGAACACTGAAGCTTTCTTT. Protein: CASSPQGANTEAFF.

V is TRBV28 and J is TRBJ1-2; 8 bases are a match to TRBD1. Trimming cost V 6 bases and J 4 bases; bases outside gene matches: 4. Germline V gene sequence: CDR1 MDHEN, CDR2 SYDVKM. The CDR3 is 13 amino acids. The CDR3 loop is CASRGDRPYGYTF. The CDR3 coding sequence is TGTGCCAGCAGGGGGGACAGGCCCTATGGCTACACCTTC.